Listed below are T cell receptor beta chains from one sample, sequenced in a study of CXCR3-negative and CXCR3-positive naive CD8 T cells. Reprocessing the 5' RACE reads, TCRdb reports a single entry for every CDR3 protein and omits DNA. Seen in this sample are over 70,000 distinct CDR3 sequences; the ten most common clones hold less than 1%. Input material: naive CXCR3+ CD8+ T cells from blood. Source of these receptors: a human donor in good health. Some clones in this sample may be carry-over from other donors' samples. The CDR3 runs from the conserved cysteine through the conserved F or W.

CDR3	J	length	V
CASGGGPTGELFF	TRBJ2-2	13	TRBV10-2
CASSPGLGKFF	TRBJ2-1	11	TRBV27
CASSPPGAPEKLFF	TRBJ1-4	14	TRBV5-1
CASSLAGGADTQYF	TRBJ2-3	14	TRBV7-6
CASSYSYGDSMGTQYF	TRBJ2-3	16	TRBV6-5
CSAPKGREEVGELFF	TRBJ2-2	15	TRBV29-1
CASSLHITYEQYF	TRBJ2-7	13	TRBV7-6
CASSPKTRRGTQYF	TRBJ2-5	14	TRBV28
CASSNAAQETQYF	TRBJ2-5	13	TRBV6-5
CASSFGGGETQYF	TRBJ2-5	13	TRBV12-3/TRBV12-4
CSARDIRGDTIYF	TRBJ1-3	13	TRBV20-1
CSAVGGDTGELFF	TRBJ2-2	13	TRBV29-1
CASSLLGGMDTQYF	TRBJ2-3	14	TRBV5-1
CASSYFRESDEQFF	TRBJ2-1	14	TRBV6-5
CASSPRTDSYEQYF	TRBJ2-7	14	TRBV7-6
CASSFALAAYNEQFF	TRBJ2-1	15	TRBV28
CASRPRTVYEQYF	TRBJ2-7	13	TRBV28
CASSPNHYEQYF	TRBJ2-7	12	TRBV27
CASSQRRTLQETQYF	TRBJ2-5	15	TRBV14
CASSHPDRNQPQHF	TRBJ1-5	14	TRBV7-8